The T cell receptor beta chain under discussion was sequenced for a study of blood T cells in healthy people across ages (dated by TCRdb to between 2014 and 2017). In terms of the full investigation: Template switching captured roughly one uniquely barcoded TCR beta cDNA molecule per two T cells in model experiments. The study measured age-related changes in TCR beta repertoire diversity using deep sequencing normalized with unique cDNA molecular identifiers. The donors were divided into four age groups: young (average around 16 years), middle-aged (roughly 40), aged (about 60) and long-lived (roughly 86). Donors of different ages were randomly distributed across sequencing lanes to avoid experimental bias. For two donors (one aged 18 to 30 and one aged 80 or older), the study analyzed two additional independent replicas of 1 million unique cDNA reads from the same blood draw. The study at large found these results: A strong correlation was found between observed TCR beta diversity and the percentage of naive T cells measured by flow cytometry. As age increased, observed TCR beta diversity per million T cells dropped in a roughly linear way, and a significant reduction was already evident by age about 40. Estimates of total diversity based on one million sequenced T cells were considered lower bounds and underestimates. Compared with the aged group, more naive CD4+ T cells, fewer expanded clones and increased TCR diversity were shown by the long-lived group, suggesting age selection. Donor CMV infection status was unknown, potentially confounding age-related changes in expanded clonotypes. Conclusive comparison of naive and antigen-experienced compartments was prevented by the profiling of bulk unsorted PBMCs.

This clonotype was counted only a few times. Its antigen is unknown. No per-base quality is available; no much larger clone lies one base away. Measured from the cysteine to the phenylalanine, the CDR3 is 15 residues long. Solely the CDR3 DNA is kept, with 45 bases framed from the first base. V gives up 4 bases and J gives up 0 bases, and the segment between their germline ends measures 13 bases. As encoded in the germline V gene (reference sequence), CDR1 is LGHDT while CDR2 is YNNKEL. The method behind the library was 5' RACE. Sequencing took place on an Illumina HiSeq 2500. A second PCR of about 7 to 12 cycles was performed with a sample-barcoded 5' primer and a J-beta primer mix. A unique molecular identifier was introduced onto each TCR beta cDNA molecule by a template-switch 5' adaptor carrying 12 random nucleotides. Each sample yielded at least 3 million CDR3-containing paired-end reads. The Mint cDNA synthesis kit, primed by a TRBC-specific oligonucleotide, was used to synthesize first-strand cDNA from all RNA. After uracil-DNA glycosylase treatment, a first 18-cycle PCR used universal primers M1SS and BC2_uni_R on all cDNA. Processing in the source paper ran as follows. For normalization, 1 million high-quality reads, each with a distinct molecular identifier, were randomly selected from each sample. Instead of being binned into consensus sequences, reads with shared molecular identifiers were discarded. CDR3 identification, clonotype clustering and error correction used MiTCR with a Q25 quality threshold and the strictest error-elimination algorithm. A nonparametric unseen species model with Euler transformation was used to estimate a lower bound on total TCR beta diversity. TCRdb reworked the public reads: Q25 trimming with fastp, MiXCR clone assembly, productive beta chains retained. Every entry covers one CDR3 protein and lists the most common genes and DNA from its rows. The V and J calls and clone size come from TCRdb's table, not from the authors' own analysis. The sample profile shows about 1,800,000 distinct CDR3 sequences; 28% of them were found once. The ten largest make up 7.7% of the sample.

Systemically healthy Caucasian individuals from Russia, over 30 in total and aged about 6 to 90 years, were included as donors. Each donor gave about 9.7 milliliters of peripheral blood, drawn into EDTA-treated Vacutainer tubes. Ficoll-Paque density-gradient centrifugation was used to isolate PBMCs, with at least 7 million obtained per sample. Total RNA, at least 5.5 micrograms per sample, was extracted from PBMCs with Trizol reagent. For every donor, flow cytometry on a PBMC aliquot measured the percentage of naive CD45RAhigh/CD27high T cells. The TCR was taken from a woman aged 25-40 years in good health. The chain is encoded by TRBV3-1 joined to TRBJ2-7, with the D gene too uncertain to name. Sequenced sample: blood. The DNA sequence follows: TGTGCCAGCAGCCCCCAAGGTGCAGGCTCCTACGAGCAGTACTTC. It codes for CASSPQGAGSYEQYF.